Listed below are T cell receptor beta chains from one sample, sequenced in a study of sequential checkpoint blockade in melanoma. The assay was immunoSEQ multiplex PCR, and TCRdb's table has in-frame clones only and misses some. The top ten hold about 16% of the sample, which has over 5,500 clones, 21% seen once. The sample was tumor tissue (inferred from file names), taken from a patient given nivolumab and ipilimumab in sequence. These receptor sequences come from a human donor with melanoma. Both conserved end residues are part of each CDR3. A D gene is named only where the DNA matches it firmly. For some rows the clone size is stated as once, few or many, or as a class when expanded; others skip it.

clone size	V gene	J gene	CDR3 length	D gene	CDR3 DNA	CDR3 protein
few	TRBV30	TRBJ1-2	15	TRBD1	TGTGCCTGGAGGGGGGGGACAGCGTCTAACTATGGCTACACCTTC	CAWRGGTASNYGYTF
many	TRBV11-3	TRBJ2-2	14	.	TGTGCCAGCACCCTAGGGGGTGACACCGGGGAGCTGTTTTTT	CASTLGGDTGELFF
few	TRBV11-3	TRBJ2-2	15	.	TGTGCCAGCAGCTTACTGGACTCAAACACCGGGGAGCTGTTTTTT	CASSLLDSNTGELFF
.	TRBV29-1	TRBJ2-5	12	.	TGCAGCGTTGAGGCATTCACGCAGACCCAGTACTTC	CSVEAFTQTQYF
.	TRBV23-1	TRBJ2-1	16	.	TGCGCCAGCAGCCGCCAACGGGAGTGGGCCGGCCATGAGCAGTTCTTC	CASSRQREWAGHEQFF
few	TRBV15	TRBJ1-5	16	TRBD1	TGTGCCACCAGCAGAGATGTAACAGGGGGCAATCAGCCCCAGCATTTT	CATSRDVTGGNQPQHF
many	TRBV9	TRBJ2-7	15	TRBD1	TGTGCCAGCAGCGCTGGGACAGGGGTTTCCTACGAGCAGTACTTC	CASSAGTGVSYEQYF
.	TRBV19	TRBJ1-6	19	TRBD1	TGTGCCAGTTCACTGACGGGACAGGGGGCGCGGAGGTTTAATTCACCCCTCCACTTT	CASSLTGQGARRFNSPLHF
.	TRBV19	TRBJ2-7	14	.	TGTGCCAGTAGGCCCTCTACGGACAGCAGCGAGCAGTACTTC	CASRPSTDSSEQYF
.	TRBV9	TRBJ2-1	15	TRBD1	TGTGCCAGCACCAGGACAGGGGGACCCTACAATGAGCAGTTCTTC	CASTRTGGPYNEQFF
many	TRBV4-1	TRBJ1-2	14	.	TGCGCCAGCAGCCAAGATTCGAGGGCCTATGGCTACACCTTC	CASSQDSRAYGYTF
few	TRBV7-6	TRBJ2-7	15	TRBD1	TGTGCCAGCAGCCTGGCCGGGACAGGGTTCTACGAGCAGTACTTC	CASSLAGTGFYEQYF
few	TRBV23-1	TRBJ2-6	17	.	TGCGCCAGCAGCCCGTATGGTAGCCAATCTGGGGCCAACGTCCTGACTTTC	CASSPYGSQSGANVLTF